Listed here are 21 T cell receptor beta chains from one sample, sequenced in a study of beta chain features in type 1 diabetes. Reverse transcription of all isolated RNA meant that expressed TCRB transcripts were sequenced. Here immunoSEQ multiplex PCR was the method, and the copy in TCRdb shows in-frame clones only, minus some. The sample has 330,000 or so clones, around 15% seen once; the top ten hold roughly 7%. Sequenced: central memory CD4+ T cells from blood. These receptors were collected from a man under 40 in good health.

This clone was detected ten times or more. The chain employs TRBV7-9 and TRBJ2-5; 11 nucleotides match TRBD2. Germline V gives CDR1 SEHNR, CDR2 FQNEAQ (reference sequence). The CDR3 sequence is 16 residues long. V lost 3 bases, J lost 1 base, and 4 bases stayed unmatched. The CDR3, as DNA: TGTGCCAGCAGCTTTCGGACTAGCGGGTCCCAAGAGACCCAGTACTTC. This sequence encodes CASSFRTSGSQETQYF.

This clone appeared a few times. The chain uses TRBV5-6 and TRBJ2-3, with D possibly being TRBD1 or TRBD2 (6 bases each). V was cut by 5 bases and J by 0 bases, with 10 bases left in between. The CDR3 length is 14 residues. Germline assignment: CDR1 SGHDT and CDR2 YYEEEE. In DNA, the CDR3 is TGTGCCAGCAGGGAGGGGACAAGCACAGATACGCAGTATTTT. Residues: CASREGTSTDTQYF.

Only a few counts were recorded for this clone. V and J are TRBV5-1 and TRBJ2-5; tentatively, D is TRBD2 (5 bases). V lost 6 bases and J 5 bases, leaving 11 bases between the germline ends. Germline-derived CDR1 and CDR2 are SGHRS and YFSETQ. The CDR3 is made up of 12 amino acids. CDR3 sequence reads: CASTGPGETQYF. In nucleotides, the CDR3 is TGCGCCAGCACGGGCCCGGGGGAGACCCAGTACTTC.

In its sample, this clone was seen a few times. The DNA of the CDR3 is TGTGCCAGCAGCTTAGCACAGGGAGGTGTGTATGAGCAGTACGTC. Encoded protein: CASSLAQGGVYEQYV. The V and J genes are TRBV7-2 and TRBJ2-7; the D gene could be TRBD1 or TRBD2 (6 bases each). Germline CDR1 reads SGHTA; CDR2 reads FQGNSA. V gave up 0 bases and J gave up 7 bases, with 16 bases separating them. There are 15 residues in the CDR3.

This clone was seen a few times. The chain carries TRBV19 and TRBJ2-7, with 9 bases that match TRBD2. This CDR3 is 14 amino acids long. Germline V gives CDR1 LNHDA, CDR2 SQIVND (reference sequence). With 6 bases clipped from V and 5 bases from J, the junction kept 8 bases outside the gene matches. In DNA, the CDR3 is TGTGCCAGTAGCGATAGCGGGAGTCGCCACGAGCAGTACGTC. Protein sequence: CASSDSGSRHEQYV.

The table lists this clone with a few counts. This sequence joins TRBV27 and TRBJ1-1, with 7 bases identical to TRBD1. The CDR3 runs to 16 residues. J was trimmed by 6 bases and V by 3 bases; bases with no gene match: 13. Germline lookup yields CDR1 MNHEY and CDR2 SMNVEV (reference sequence). CDR3 region: CASSLDRSNRKAEAFF. The DNA for the CDR3 is TGTGCCAGCAGTTTGGACAGGTCGAATCGAAAGGCTGAAGCTTTCTTT.

The rearrangement links TRBV2 to TRBJ1-4; a weak D match, TRBD1 (6 bases). Germline-derived CDR1 and CDR2 are SNHLY and FYNNEI. Trimming shortened V by 5 bases and J by 5 bases, and 12 bases separated the two germline ends. The CDR3 extends over 14 amino acids. The CDR3 DNA reads as TGTGCCAGCAGTATGGGGGGCTTCAATGAAAAACTGTTTTTT. It encodes CASSMGGFNEKLFF.

The V call is TRBV6-5, the J call TRBJ2-3; 9 bases fit TRBD1. The CDR3 has 14 amino acids. With 7 bases clipped from V and 3 bases from J, the junction kept 5 bases outside the gene matches. Germline V gene lookup returns CDR1 MNHEY and CDR2 SVGAGI. The DNA of the CDR3 is TGTGCCAGCAAGACCGACAGGGGGACAGATACGCAGTATTTT. The encoded protein is CASKTDRGTDTQYF.

This clone has a handful of counts. This chain's CDR3 is CASSPGTSGSSVGETQYF. The CDR3 bases are TGTGCCAGCAGCCCCGGGACTAGCGGGAGTTCGGTGGGAGAGACCCAGTACTTC. This chain uses TRBV7-7 with TRBJ2-5; TRBD2 matches at 14 bases. This CDR3 has 18 amino acids. CDR1 and CDR2 from the germline V gene are SSHAT and FNYEAQ (reference sequence). V lost 5 bases, J lost 4 bases, and 12 bases stayed unmatched.

This chain links TRBV9 with TRBJ1-5; D is perhaps TRBD1 (5 bases). The germline CDR1 and CDR2 sequences are SGDLS and YYNGEE. Deletions cut 3 bases from V and 5 bases from J, with 12 bases between. CDR3 length equals 14 residues. Here the CDR3 DNA reads TGTGCCAGCAGCGGGGGAGGGGTTGATCAGCCCCAGCATTTT. Translation: CASSGGGVDQPQHF.

This clone was seen a handful of times. This chain connects TRBV27 to TRBJ2-1; 7 bases match TRBD2. Trimming cost V 6 bases and J 9 bases; bases outside gene matches: 26. The CDR3 spans 19 residues. The germline V gene encodes CDR1 MNHEY and CDR2 SMNVEV (reference sequence). The CDR3 DNA reads TGTGCCAGCAGCAAAAGTCTCACTAGCGTTAGATCTGGCTCTGGTGAGCAGTTCTTC. It translates to CASSKSLTSVRSGSGEQFF.

This clone occurred a few times. The chain links TRBV29-1 to TRBJ2-6; 10 bases match TRBD1. Per the germline V gene, CDR1 is SQVTM and CDR2 is ANQGSEA. J lost 0 bases, V lost 1 base, and 0 bases had no gene match. The CDR3 has 16 residues. This CDR3 is CSVEGTGGSGANVLTF. CDR3 nucleotides: TGCAGCGTTGAAGGGACAGGGGGCTCTGGGGCCAACGTCCTGACTTTC. Full variable domain (missing parts from reference TRBV29-1 and TRBJ2-6): SAVISQKPSRDICQRGTSLTIQCQVDSQVTMMFWYRQQPGQSLTLIATANQGSEATYESGFVIDKFPISRPNLTFSTLTVSNMSPEDSSIYLCSVEGTGGSGANVLTFGAGSRLTVL.

The V call is TRBV4-1, the J call TRBJ1-4; D uncertain. The germline V and J ends were trimmed by 2 bases and 4 bases, with 8 bases remaining between them. CDR1 is MGHRA and CDR2 is YSYEKL in the germline V gene. CDR3 length: 14 amino acids. The CDR3 DNA follows: TGCGCCAGCAGCCAATATGGATTTAATGAAAAACTGTTTTTT. Amino acids: CASSQYGFNEKLFF.

This clone was recorded many times. The chain couples TRBV21-1 to TRBJ2-5; the table gives TRBD1 as D, unverified against the DNA. TRBV21-1 counts as a pseudogene. This CDR3 is 14 amino acids long. The chain's CDR3 is CASFPDKMGETQYF. CDR3 coding DNA: TGTGCCAGCTTCCCGGACAAGATGGGGGAGACCCAGTACTTC.

This clone appeared a few times. The chain couples TRBV7-2 to TRBJ2-7; the D gene is possibly TRBD2 (5 bases). Germline V gene sequence: CDR1 SGHTA, CDR2 FQGNSA. The CDR3 runs to 13 residues. V lost 3 bases, J lost 8 bases, and 14 bases lay in between. CDR3 DNA sequence: TGTGCCAGCAGCTTGGGATATTCCGGGAAGCAGTACGTC. Translating gives CASSLGYSGKQYV.

The sample holds a few counts of this clone. The chain couples TRBV7-2 to TRBJ1-3; D remains ambiguous. V was cut by 3 bases and J by 0 bases, with 6 bases left in between. Per the germline V gene, CDR1 is SGHTA and CDR2 is FQGNSA. The CDR3 has 14 residues. CDR3 nucleotides: TGTGCCAGCAGCTTCCTAGTCTCTGGAAACACCATATATTTT. Its protein is CASSFLVSGNTIYF.

This clone was picked up a small number of times. The rearrangement joins TRBV25-1 to TRBJ1-3; a possible D gene is TRBD1 (5 bases). From germline, CDR1 is MGHDK and CDR2 SYGVNS. This CDR3 contains 14 residues. Trimming left V 5 bases short and J 4 bases short, with 12 bases between. The CDR3 spells CASSSPGLGNTIYF. CDR3 nucleotides: TGTGCCAGCAGTTCCCCAGGGCTAGGAAACACCATATATTTT. The full variable domain, its missing parts supplied by reference TRBV25-1 and TRBJ1-3, is EADIYQTPRYLVIGTGKKITLECSQTMGHDKMYWYQQDPGMELHLIHYSYGVNSTEKGDLSSESTVSRIRTEHFPLTLESARPSHTSQYLCASSSPGLGNTIYFGEGSWLTVV.

V and J are TRBV2 and TRBJ1-2; no reliable D call. Germline assignment: CDR1 SNHLY and CDR2 FYNNEI. Trimming pared 7 bases from V and 9 bases from J, leaving 18 bases between. CDR3 size: 13 residues. CDR3 in DNA: TGTGCCAGCAAGGGCAGCTCCGACATGCGCTACACCTTC. Its translation is CASKGSSDMRYTF. Filled out from reference TRBV2 and TRBJ1-2, the complete variable domain reads EPEVTQTPSHQVTQMGQEVILRCVPISNHLYFYWYRQILGQKVEFLVSFYNNEISEKSEIFDDQFSVERPDGSNFTLKIRSTKLEDSAMYFCASKGSSDMRYTFGSGTRLTVV.

V gene TRBV19 combines with J gene TRBJ2-2; a possible D gene is TRBD2 (5 bases). The V end lost 1 base, the J end lost 4 bases, and 16 bases lay between the germline ends. Germline V gives CDR1 LNHDA, CDR2 SQIVND (reference sequence). The CDR3 loop spans 17 amino acids. CDR3 coding DNA: TGTGCCAGTAGTATAGGAGGTAGCGCGACCCTCACCGGGGAGCTGTTTTTT. Protein: CASSIGGSATLTGELFF. The complete variable domain, with remaining parts taken from reference TRBV19 and TRBJ2-2, reads DGGITQSPKYLFRKEGQNVTLSCEQNLNHDAMYWYRQDPGQGLRLIYYSQIVNDFQKGDIAEGYSVSREKKESFPLTVTSAQKNPTAFYLCASSIGGSATLTGELFFGEGSRLTVL.

The chain combines TRBV7-9 with TRBJ2-1; 8 nucleotides line up with TRBD1. Germline V lookup: CDR1 SEHNR, CDR2 FQNEAQ (reference sequence). The junction had 2 bases not matched to a gene; V was cut back by 2 bases and J by 5 bases. The length of the CDR3 is 14 residues. The CDR3 spells CASSLTGGHNEQFF. The CDR3 DNA sequence: TGTGCCAGCAGCTTAACAGGGGGACACAATGAGCAGTTCTTC.

This clone occurred a few times. As DNA, the CDR3 is TGTGCCAGCAGCCTGACTAGCAGTACTACAGATACGCAGTATTTT. It translates to CASSLTSSTTDTQYF. This chain links TRBV7-3 with TRBJ2-3; 7 nucleotides match TRBD2. The CDR3 totals 15 residues. V lost 5 bases and J lost 3; bases outside the gene matches: 8. Looked up from germline, CDR1 is SGHTA and CDR2 is FQGTGA.